Listed here are 8 T cell receptor beta chains from one sample, sequenced in a study of T cell clonality in common variable immunodeficiency. General study points: In common variable immunodeficiency, TCR beta chains reportedly carried fewer deletions and N-nucleotide insertions.

The protocol was immunoSEQ multiplex PCR, while the TCRdb copy is restricted to in-frame clones and leaves out a portion. Recorded here are about 12,000 clones, with no singletons, and the ten leading clones hold approximately 6.9%. No cognate antigen is known for these TCRs. The specimen sequenced was peripheral blood mononuclear cells. These TCRs come from a human donor with common variable immunodeficiency.

With respect to this clone: Read data end 3 residues before the CDR3 end; the end is taken from the germline J gene. The chain employs TRBV6-2 or TRBV6-3 and TRBJ1-2; 9 bases are a match to TRBD1. This CDR3 has 14 residues. V lost 6 bases to trimming and J lost 7 bases; unmatched junction nucleotides: 9. Germline V lookup: CDR1 MNHEY, CDR2 SVGEGT. The DNA read from the CDR3 is TGTGCCAGCAGGCTCACAGGGGGCTCAGGTGGC. Its translation: CASRLTGGSGG. The full CDR3 sequence reads CASRLTGGSGGYTF.

As to this clone: The read stops 3 residues short of the end of the CDR3; the missing end is completed from the germline J gene. V and J are TRBV19 and TRBJ2-3; 9 positions agree with TRBD1. Germline values: CDR1 LNHDA, CDR2 SQIVND (reference sequence). This CDR3 has 14 residues. The covered CDR3 bases are TGTGCCAGTAGTAGGACAGGGGCCCCCTCGTCG. The encoded protein is CASSRTGAPSS. In full, the CDR3 reads CASSRTGAPSSQYF.

This clone came up a few times. Read data end 3 residues before the CDR3 end; the end is taken from the germline J gene. The chain employs TRBV7-2 and TRBJ1-3; no clear D. The V gene's germline CDR1 is SGHTA and CDR2 FQGNSA. V lost 2 bases and J lost 0, with 5 bases in between. This CDR3 comprises 14 residues. The part of the CDR3 DNA that was read is TGTGCCAGCAGCTTACTAGGCTCTGGAAACACC. It codes for CASSLLGSGNT. The full-length CDR3 reads as CASSLLGSGNTIYF.

Notes on this clone: The CDR3 goes on 3 residues after the read ends, and that part is filled in from the germline J gene. This rearrangement joins TRBV7-3 to TRBJ2-1; D unresolved. Germline CDR1 is SGHTA and CDR2 is FQGTGA. This CDR3 spans 13 amino acids. Trimming removed 2 bases at V and 4 bases at J, with 6 bases between. The part of the CDR3 DNA that was read is TGTGCCAGCAGCTTATTTCAATACAATGAG. This codes for CASSLFQYNE. The full CDR3 protein is CASSLFQYNEQFF.

This clone was picked up a small number of times. The read halts 3 residues ahead of the CDR3 end, with the missing end drawn from the germline J gene. The chain uses TRBV5-6 and TRBJ2-7, with a tentative D call TRBD1 (5 bases). V dropped 1 base and J dropped 3 bases, with 14 bases sitting between them. Germline assignment: CDR1 SGHDT and CDR2 YYEEEE. The CDR3 runs 15 residues. CDR3 protein: CASSLSTANHYEQYF. The CDR3 bases that were read are TGTGCCAGCAGCTTGTCGACAGCAAACCACTACGAG. Looking up the rest from reference TRBV5-6 and TRBJ2-7 gives the full variable domain: DAGVTQSPTHLIKTRGQQVTLRCSPKSGHDTVSWYQQALGQGPQFIFQYYEEEERQRGNFPDRFSGHQFPNYSSELNVNALLLGDSALYLCASSLSTANHYEQYFGPGTRLTVT.

This clone was found a few times. The sequence runs out 3 residues before the end of the CDR3; the remainder is reconstructed from the germline J gene. V usage is TRBV7-2 and J usage is TRBJ1-5; D unclear. The V gene lost 1 base and the J gene lost 4 bases, with 8 bases spanning the gap. The CDR3 spans 14 residues. Looked up from germline, CDR1 is SGHTA and CDR2 is FQGNSA. The covered CDR3 bases are TGTGCCAGCAGCTTAGGACTGAAAAATCAGCCC. Translation: CASSLGLKNQP. The CDR3, in full, reads CASSLGLKNQPQHF.

This clone was counted only a few times. CDR3: CASSDARGGFETQYF. The CDR3 bases that were read are TGTGCCAGCAGTGACGCCCGGGGGGGTTTCGAGACC. The V and J genes are TRBV2 and TRBJ2-5; 8 nucleotides align to TRBD2. With the read ending 3 residues before the CDR3 end, the germline J gene is used to fill in that end. The V gene's germline CDR1 is SNHLY and CDR2 FYNNEI. The J segment lost 5 bases and the V segment lost 3 bases, leaving 8 bases of the junction unmatched. This CDR3 contains 15 residues.

This clone is termed medium-sized. The read stops 3 residues short of the end of the CDR3; the missing end is completed from the germline J gene. The V gene is TRBV7-2, the J gene TRBJ2-3; maybe TRBD1 (6 bases). CDR1 SGHTA and CDR2 FQGNSA come from the germline V gene. This CDR3 is 14 amino acids long. Trimming cost V 3 bases and J 5 bases, with 12 bases left between them. CDR3 DNA, as far as it was read: TGTGCCAGCAGCTTCGGGACCAGGGGAGATACG. As protein: CASSFGTRGDT. The full-length CDR3 reads as CASSFGTRGDTQYF.